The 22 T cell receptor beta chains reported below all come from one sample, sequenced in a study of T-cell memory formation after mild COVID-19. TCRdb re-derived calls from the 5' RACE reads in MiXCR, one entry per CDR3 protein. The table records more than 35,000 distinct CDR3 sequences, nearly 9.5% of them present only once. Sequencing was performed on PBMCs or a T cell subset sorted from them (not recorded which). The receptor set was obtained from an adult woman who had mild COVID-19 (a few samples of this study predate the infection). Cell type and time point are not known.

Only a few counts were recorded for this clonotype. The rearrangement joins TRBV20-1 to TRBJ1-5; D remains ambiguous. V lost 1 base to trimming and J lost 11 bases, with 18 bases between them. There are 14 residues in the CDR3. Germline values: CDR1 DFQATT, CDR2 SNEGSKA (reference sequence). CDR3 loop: CSARGLRGVTAQHF. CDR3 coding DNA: TGCAGTGCTAGAGGCCTCCGCGGGGTAACGGCCCAGCATTTT.

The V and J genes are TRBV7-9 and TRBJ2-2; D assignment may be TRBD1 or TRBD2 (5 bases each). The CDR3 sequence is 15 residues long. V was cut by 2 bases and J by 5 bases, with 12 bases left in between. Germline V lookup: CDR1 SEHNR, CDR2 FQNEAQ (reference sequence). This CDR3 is CASSLRGEETGELFF. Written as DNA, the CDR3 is TGTGCCAGCAGCTTAAGAGGGGAAGAGACCGGGGAGCTGTTTTTT. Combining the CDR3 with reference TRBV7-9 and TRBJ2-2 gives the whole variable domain DTGVSQNPRHKITKRGQNVTFRCDPISEHNRLYWYRQTLGQGPEFLTYFQNEAQLEKSRLLSDRFSAERPKGSFSTLEIQRTEQGDSAMYLCASSLRGEETGELFFGEGSRLTVL.

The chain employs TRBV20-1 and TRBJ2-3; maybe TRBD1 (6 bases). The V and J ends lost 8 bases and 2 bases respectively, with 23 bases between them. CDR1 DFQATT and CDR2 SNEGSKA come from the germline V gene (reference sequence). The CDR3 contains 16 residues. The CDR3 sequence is CSPRGTIASVTDTQYF. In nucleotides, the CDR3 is TGCAGTCCCAGGGGTACAATAGCGTCGGTCACAGATACGCAGTATTTT.

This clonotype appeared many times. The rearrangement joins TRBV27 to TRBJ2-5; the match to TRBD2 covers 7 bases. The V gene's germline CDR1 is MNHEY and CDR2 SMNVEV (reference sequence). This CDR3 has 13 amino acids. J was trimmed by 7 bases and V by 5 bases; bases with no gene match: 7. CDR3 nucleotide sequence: TGTGCCAGCAGTCCGGGGGGAGGTCGGACCCAGTACTTC. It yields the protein CASSPGGGRTQYF.

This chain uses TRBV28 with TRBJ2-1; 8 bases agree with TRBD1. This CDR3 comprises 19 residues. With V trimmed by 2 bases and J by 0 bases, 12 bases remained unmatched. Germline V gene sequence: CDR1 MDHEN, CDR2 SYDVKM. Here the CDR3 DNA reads TGTGCCAGCAGTTTACCGTGGCAGGGGGCGGCCCTCTCCTACAATGAGCAGTTCTTC. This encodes CASSLPWQGAALSYNEQFF.

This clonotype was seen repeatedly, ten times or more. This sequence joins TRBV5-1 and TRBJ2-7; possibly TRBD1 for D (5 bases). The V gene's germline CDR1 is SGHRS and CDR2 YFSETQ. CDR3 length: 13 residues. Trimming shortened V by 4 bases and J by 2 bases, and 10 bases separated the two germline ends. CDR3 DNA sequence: TGCGCCAGCAGCCTCAGGGTTGCCTACGAGCAGTACTTC. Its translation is CASSLRVAYEQYF.

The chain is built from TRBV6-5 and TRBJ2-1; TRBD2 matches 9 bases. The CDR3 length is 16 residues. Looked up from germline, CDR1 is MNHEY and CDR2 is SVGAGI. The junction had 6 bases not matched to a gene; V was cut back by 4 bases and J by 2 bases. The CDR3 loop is CASSSQSGRTYNEQFF. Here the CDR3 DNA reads TGTGCCAGCAGTTCCCAGAGCGGGAGGACCTACAATGAGCAGTTCTTC.

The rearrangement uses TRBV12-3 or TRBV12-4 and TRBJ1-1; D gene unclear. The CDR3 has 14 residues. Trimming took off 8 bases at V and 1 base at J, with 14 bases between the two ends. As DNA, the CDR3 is TGTGCCAGCCAACCGACCGGAAAGAACACTGAAGCTTTCTTT. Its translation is CASQPTGKNTEAFF.

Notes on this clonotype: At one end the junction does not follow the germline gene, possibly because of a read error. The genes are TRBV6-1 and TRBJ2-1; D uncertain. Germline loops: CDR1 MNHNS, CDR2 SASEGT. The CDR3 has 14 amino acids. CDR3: CASSGLSSYNEEFF. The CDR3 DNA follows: TGTGCCAGCAGTGGACTGAGCTCCTACAATGAGGAGTTCTTC.

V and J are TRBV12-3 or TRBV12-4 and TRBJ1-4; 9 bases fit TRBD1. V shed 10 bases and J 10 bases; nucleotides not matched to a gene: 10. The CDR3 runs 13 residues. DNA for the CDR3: TGTGCCACATCGGAACAGGGGGCTGGAAAACTGTTTTTT. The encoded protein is CATSEQGAGKLFF.

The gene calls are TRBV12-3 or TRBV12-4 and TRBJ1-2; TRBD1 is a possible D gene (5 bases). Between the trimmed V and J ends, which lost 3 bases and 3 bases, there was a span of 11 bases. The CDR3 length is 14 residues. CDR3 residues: CASSFKGADYGYTF. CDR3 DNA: TGTGCCAGCAGTTTTAAAGGGGCGGACTATGGCTACACCTTC.

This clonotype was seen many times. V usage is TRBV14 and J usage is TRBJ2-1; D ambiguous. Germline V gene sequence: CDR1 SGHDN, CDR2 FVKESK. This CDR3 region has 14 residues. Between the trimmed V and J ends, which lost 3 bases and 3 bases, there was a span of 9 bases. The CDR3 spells CASSQGTSYNEQFF. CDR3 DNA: TGTGCCAGCAGCCAGGGAACGAGCTACAATGAGCAGTTCTTC.

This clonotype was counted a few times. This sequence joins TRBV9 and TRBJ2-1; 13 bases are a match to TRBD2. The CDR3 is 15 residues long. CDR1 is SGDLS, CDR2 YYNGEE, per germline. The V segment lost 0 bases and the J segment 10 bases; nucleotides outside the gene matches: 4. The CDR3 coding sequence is TGTGCCAGCAGCGTAGGGACTAGCGGGAGCGAAGAGCAGTTCTTC. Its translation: CASSVGTSGSEEQFF.

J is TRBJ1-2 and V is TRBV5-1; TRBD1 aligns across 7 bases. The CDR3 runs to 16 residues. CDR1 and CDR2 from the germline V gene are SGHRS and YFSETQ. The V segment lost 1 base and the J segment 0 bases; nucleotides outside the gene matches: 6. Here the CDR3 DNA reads TGCGCCAGCAGCTTGTCGACAGGGAACCCTAACTATGGCTACACCTTC. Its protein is CASSLSTGNPNYGYTF.

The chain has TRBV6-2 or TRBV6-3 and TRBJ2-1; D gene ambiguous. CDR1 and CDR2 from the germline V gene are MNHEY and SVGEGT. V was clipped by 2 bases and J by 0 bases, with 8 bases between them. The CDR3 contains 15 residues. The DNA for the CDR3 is TGTGCCAGCAGTTACGAGTTCAGCTCCTACAATGAGCAGTTCTTC. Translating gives CASSYEFSSYNEQFF.

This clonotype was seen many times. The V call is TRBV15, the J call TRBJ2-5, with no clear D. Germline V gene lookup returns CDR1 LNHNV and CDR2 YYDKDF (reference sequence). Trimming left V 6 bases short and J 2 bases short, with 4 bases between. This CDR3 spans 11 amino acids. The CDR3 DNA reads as TGTGCCACCAGTAAACAAGAGACCCAGTACTTC. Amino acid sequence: CATSKQETQYF.

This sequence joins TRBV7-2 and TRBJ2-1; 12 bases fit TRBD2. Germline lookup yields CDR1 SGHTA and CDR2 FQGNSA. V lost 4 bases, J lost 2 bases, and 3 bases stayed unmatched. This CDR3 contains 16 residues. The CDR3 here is CASSSRLAGAYNEQFF. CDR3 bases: TGTGCCAGCAGCTCTAGACTAGCGGGGGCCTACAATGAGCAGTTCTTC.

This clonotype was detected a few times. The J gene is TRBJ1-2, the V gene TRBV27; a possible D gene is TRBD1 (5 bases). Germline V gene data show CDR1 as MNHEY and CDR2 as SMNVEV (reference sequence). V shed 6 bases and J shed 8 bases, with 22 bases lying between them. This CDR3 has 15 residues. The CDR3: CASRPSGQPLYGYTF. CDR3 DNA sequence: TGTGCCAGCAGGCCCTCAGGACAACCCCTATACGGCTACACCTTC.

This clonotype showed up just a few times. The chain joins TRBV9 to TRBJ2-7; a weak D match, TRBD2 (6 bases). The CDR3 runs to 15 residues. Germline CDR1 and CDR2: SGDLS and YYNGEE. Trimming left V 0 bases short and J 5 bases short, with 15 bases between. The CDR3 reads CASSVGSLANDEQYF. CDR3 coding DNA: TGTGCCAGCAGCGTAGGTTCACTAGCTAACGACGAGCAGTACTTC.

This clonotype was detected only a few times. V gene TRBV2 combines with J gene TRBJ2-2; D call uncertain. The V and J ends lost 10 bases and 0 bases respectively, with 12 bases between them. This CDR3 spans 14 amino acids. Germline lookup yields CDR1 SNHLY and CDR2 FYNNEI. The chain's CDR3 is CATRRSSNTGELFF. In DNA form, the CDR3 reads TGTGCCACCCGACGGAGTTCGAACACCGGGGAGCTGTTTTTT.

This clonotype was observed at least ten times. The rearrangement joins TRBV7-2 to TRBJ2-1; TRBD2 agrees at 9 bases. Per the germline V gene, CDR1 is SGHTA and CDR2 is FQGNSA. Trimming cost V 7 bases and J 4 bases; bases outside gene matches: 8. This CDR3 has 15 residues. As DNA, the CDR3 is TGTGCCAGCACCCTGGTGACTAGCGGTTACAATGAGCAGTTCTTC. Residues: CASTLVTSGYNEQFF.

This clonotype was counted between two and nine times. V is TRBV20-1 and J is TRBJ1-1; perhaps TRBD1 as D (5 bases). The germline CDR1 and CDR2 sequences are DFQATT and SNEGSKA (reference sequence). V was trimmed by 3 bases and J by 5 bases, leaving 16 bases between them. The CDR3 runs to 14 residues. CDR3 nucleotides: TGCAGTGCTAGTCGACGCCAGGGAAATACTGAAGCTTTCTTT. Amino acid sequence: CSASRRQGNTEAFF.